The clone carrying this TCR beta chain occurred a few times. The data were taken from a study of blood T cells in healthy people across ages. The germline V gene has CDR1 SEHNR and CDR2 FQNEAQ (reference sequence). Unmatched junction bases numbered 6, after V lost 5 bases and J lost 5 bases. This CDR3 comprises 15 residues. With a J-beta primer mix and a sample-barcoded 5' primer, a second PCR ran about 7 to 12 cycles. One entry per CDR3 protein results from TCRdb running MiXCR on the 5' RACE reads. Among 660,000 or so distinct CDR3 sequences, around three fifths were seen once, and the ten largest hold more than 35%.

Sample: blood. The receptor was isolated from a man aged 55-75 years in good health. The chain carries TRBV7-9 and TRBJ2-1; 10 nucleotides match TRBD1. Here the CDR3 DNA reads TGTGCCAGCAGCCGACACGGGACAGGGGACAATGAGCAGTTCTTC. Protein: CASSRHGTGDNEQFF.